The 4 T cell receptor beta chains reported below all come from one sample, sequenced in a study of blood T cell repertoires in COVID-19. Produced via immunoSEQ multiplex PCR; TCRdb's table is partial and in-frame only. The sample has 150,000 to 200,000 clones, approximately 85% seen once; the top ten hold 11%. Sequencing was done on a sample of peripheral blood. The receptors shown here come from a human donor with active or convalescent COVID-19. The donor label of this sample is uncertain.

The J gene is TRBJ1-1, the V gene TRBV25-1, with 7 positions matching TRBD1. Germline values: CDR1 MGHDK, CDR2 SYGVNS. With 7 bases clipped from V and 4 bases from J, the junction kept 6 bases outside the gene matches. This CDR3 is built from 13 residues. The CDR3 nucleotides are TGTGCCAGCATGTACAGGGGCGCCACTGAAGCTTTCTTT. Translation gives CASMYRGATEAFF.

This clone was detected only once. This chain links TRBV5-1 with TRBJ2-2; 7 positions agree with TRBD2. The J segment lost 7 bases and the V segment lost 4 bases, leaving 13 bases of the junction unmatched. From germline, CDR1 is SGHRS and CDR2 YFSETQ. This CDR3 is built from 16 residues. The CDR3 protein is CASSPSSGGLSGELFF. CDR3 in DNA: TGCGCCAGCAGCCCATCGTCGGGGGGACTAAGCGGGGAGCTGTTTTTT.

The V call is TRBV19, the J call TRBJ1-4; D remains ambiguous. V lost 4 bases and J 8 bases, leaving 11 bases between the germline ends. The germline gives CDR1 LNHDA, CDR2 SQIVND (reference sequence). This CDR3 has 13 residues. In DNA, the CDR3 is TGTGCCAGTAGTAACTTAATCGCGGAAAAACTGTTTTTT. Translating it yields CASSNLIAEKLFF.

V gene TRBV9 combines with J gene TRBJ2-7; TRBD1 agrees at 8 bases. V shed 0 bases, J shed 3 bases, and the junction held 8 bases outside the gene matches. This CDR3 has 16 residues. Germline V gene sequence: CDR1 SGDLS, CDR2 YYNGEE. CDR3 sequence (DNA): TGTGCCAGCAGCGTAGACCCTGGACAGGGTGGCTACGAGCAGTACTTC. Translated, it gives CASSVDPGQGGYEQYF.